Below, 14 T cell receptor beta chains from the same sample are listed, as sequenced in a study of TIL therapy for anti-PD-1-resistant metastatic lung cancer. This was the immunoSEQ v3 assay. Clones were read by immunoSEQ multiplex PCR, and TCRdb kept only the in-frame ones, dropping some. The profile covers 50,000 to 65,000 clones, with around 63% appearing a single time and 5.5% to 8.5% taken by the ten largest. The time point: pre-treatment sample, taken before nivolumab and TIL therapy. Sequenced material: blood, taken at baseline. All receptors derive from a person between 25 and 80 years old with non-small cell lung cancer.

J is TRBJ2-6 and V is TRBV7-3; D is ambiguous. V was trimmed by 2 bases and J by 3 bases, leaving 8 bases between them. The CDR3 consists of 15 residues. The germline V gene has CDR1 SGHTA and CDR2 FQGTGA. The CDR3 sequence: CASSLGAGGANVLTF. The CDR3 nucleotides are TGTGCCAGCAGCTTAGGAGCAGGTGGGGCCAACGTCCTGACTTTC.

The chain carries TRBV5-6 and TRBJ1-5, with D unresolved. Looked up from germline, CDR1 is SGHDT and CDR2 is YYEEEE. The CDR3 consists of 14 residues. V was clipped by 5 bases and J by 7 bases, with 16 bases between them. The CDR3 coding sequence is TGTGCCAGCAGTCGTTGGGGTCCTGCACAGCCCCAGCATTTT. Amino acid sequence: CASSRWGPAQPQHF.

This clone showed up just once. The chain has TRBV5-1 and TRBJ2-5; the match to TRBD1 covers 7 bases. The CDR3 runs 14 residues. The V segment lost 2 bases and the J segment 2 bases; nucleotides outside the gene matches: 3. Germline V lookup: CDR1 SGHRS, CDR2 YFSETQ. CDR3 sequence reads: CASSLRQGQETQYF. For the CDR3, the DNA is TGCGCCAGCAGCTTAAGACAGGGTCAAGAGACCCAGTACTTC.

This rearrangement joins TRBV10-3 to TRBJ2-1; D is possibly TRBD2 (6 bases). The CDR3 runs to 15 residues. Trimming stripped 2 bases from V and 4 bases from J, with 12 bases between. Germline lookup yields CDR1 ENHRY and CDR2 SYGVKD. CDR3 region: CAISESISGYNEQFF. The CDR3 DNA follows: TGTGCCATCAGTGAGAGTATTAGCGGTTACAATGAGCAGTTCTTC.

In nucleotides, the CDR3 is TGTGCCAGTAGTATCGGGGGGACAGGGGTCTATGGCTACACCTTC. Its protein is CASSIGGTGVYGYTF. The V gene is TRBV19, the J gene TRBJ1-2; 10 bases agree with TRBD1. This CDR3 spans 15 amino acids. After removal of 3 bases from V and 4 bases from J, the junction contained 5 bases not matched to a gene. Germline lookup yields CDR1 LNHDA and CDR2 SQIVND (reference sequence).

Only one count was recorded for this clone. V usage is TRBV10-1 and J usage is TRBJ2-1, with a tentative D call TRBD2 (6 bases). Trimming removed 6 bases from V and 3 bases from J, with 15 bases in between. The germline V gene has CDR1 WNHNN and CDR2 SYGVQD (reference sequence). The CDR3 runs 15 residues. CDR3 sequence (DNA): TGCGCCAGCAGGGACCTTCGAGCGGGCTACAATGAGCAGTTCTTC. As protein: CASRDLRAGYNEQFF.

The chain employs TRBV5-5 and TRBJ1-3, with unresolved D. Germline CDR1 and CDR2: SGHKS and YYEKEE (reference sequence). Trimming pared 5 bases from V and 0 bases from J, leaving 9 bases between. This CDR3 has 14 residues. The CDR3 spells CASSLEISGNTIYF. In DNA, the CDR3 is TGTGCCAGCAGTCTCGAGATCTCTGGAAACACCATATATTTT.

The V and J genes are TRBV5-1 and TRBJ1-2, with TRBD1 identical over 7 bases. The ends lost 4 bases at V and 4 bases at J; junction bases unmatched: 13. CDR1 and CDR2 (germline): SGHRS, YFSETQ. The CDR3 runs 16 residues. The CDR3: CASSAGTAERLYGYTF. CDR3 bases: TGCGCCAGCAGCGCAGGGACAGCTGAACGGCTCTATGGCTACACCTTC.

The chain has TRBV10-3 and TRBJ2-5; possibly TRBD1 or TRBD2 for D (6 bases each). Germline V lookup: CDR1 ENHRY, CDR2 SYGVKD. The CDR3 consists of 13 residues. Trimming cost V 6 bases and J 4 bases, with 12 bases left between them. CDR3 sequence (DNA): TGTGCCATCAGAGGAGGGGGAGGAGAGACCCAGTACTTC. Residues: CAIRGGGGETQYF.

This sequence joins TRBV7-8 and TRBJ1-5; possibly TRBD1 for D (5 bases). The CDR3 has 17 residues. Germline values: CDR1 SGHVS, CDR2 FQNEAQ. V was cut by 1 base and J by 9 bases, with 22 bases left in between. CDR3 sequence (DNA): TGTGCCAGCAGCTTAGTAGACGACAGCAGGACTACCGGGCCCCAGCATTTT. As protein: CASSLVDDSRTTGPQHF.

The chain recombines TRBV4-2 with TRBJ2-3; TRBD1 is a possible D gene (7 bases). V lost 3 bases to trimming and J lost 6 bases, with 16 bases between them. Germline CDR1 and CDR2: LGHNA and YNFKEQ. The CDR3 loop spans 15 amino acids. The CDR3 sequence: CASSHPDRAGDTQYF. For the CDR3, the DNA is TGTGCCAGCAGCCATCCCGACAGGGCGGGGGATACGCAGTATTTT.

The J gene is TRBJ1-1, the V gene TRBV19; D remains ambiguous. The germline V gene has CDR1 LNHDA and CDR2 SQIVND (reference sequence). The CDR3 is 11 amino acids. V lost 6 bases, J lost 8 bases, and 10 bases lay in between. The CDR3 bases are TGTGCCAGTAGCCAAACGTGGGAAGCTTTCTTT. Encoded protein: CASSQTWEAFF.

This clone was recorded a few times. This rearrangement joins TRBV6-6 to TRBJ2-7; 9 nucleotides match TRBD2. Per germline, CDR1 MNHNY and CDR2 SVGAGI (reference sequence). Trimming cost V 5 bases and J 5 bases; bases outside gene matches: 10. CDR3 size: 15 residues. Here the CDR3 DNA reads TGTGCCAGCAGTAGCCCCGCGGGGGGGAAAGACGAGCAGTACTTC. Residues: CASSSPAGGKDEQYF.

This clone was seen more than once but under ten times. The rearrangement links TRBV4-1 to TRBJ2-7; D not resolved. This CDR3 comprises 14 residues. V was trimmed by 4 bases and J by 2 bases, leaving 12 bases between them. In germline, CDR1 is MGHRA, CDR2 YSYEKL. CDR3 sequence: CASSRTLGTYEQYF. In nucleotides, the CDR3 is TGCGCCAGCAGCCGGACCCTAGGCACCTACGAGCAGTACTTC.